These T cell receptor beta chains were read from a single sample in a study of Ad26.COV2.S vaccination and SARS-CoV-2 variants. Sequenced by immunoSEQ multiplex PCR; TCRdb stores in-frame clones only, minus some. The sample lists 300,000 to 500,000 clones, 75% to 90% seen once, with more than 3% in the top ten. The material sequenced was peripheral blood, taken in a trial of Ad26.COV2.S vaccine versus placebo. The receptors were gathered from a person between 18 and 59 years old who received the Ad26.COV2.S COVID-19 vaccine or a placebo. Each CDR3 is given with its conserved first and last residue. The D gene is left open where the match is weak. The size field is filled for only some rows; it gives once, few, many or a size class.

.	15	TRBV21-1	.	TRBJ1-4	TGTGCCAGCAGCAAGCGACAGGGGGAATTGGGAAAACTGTTTTTT	CASSKRQGELGKLFF
TRBD1	15	TRBV7-8	.	TRBJ2-1	TGTGCCAGCAGCTTAACGGGGACAGGGTTGAATGAGCAGTTCTTC	CASSLTGTGLNEQFF
TRBD1	13	TRBV6-5	once	TRBJ1-5	TGTGCCCACGGGACAGCGGTCGGTCAGCCCCAGCATTTT	CAHGTAVGQPQHF
TRBD2	15	TRBV13	.	TRBJ2-5	TGTGCCAGCAGCCAGACTAGCGGGGGGGGAGAGACCCAGTACTTC	CASSQTSGGGETQYF
.	15	TRBV4-1	.	TRBJ1-6	TGCGCCAGCAGGGGACACCCCTCCTATAATTCACCCCTCCACTTT	CASRGHPSYNSPLHF
.	12	TRBV3-1/TRBV3-2	.	TRBJ1-1	TGTGCCAGCGGACAGCTAAACACTGAAGCTTTCTTT	CASGQLNTEAFF
.	15	TRBV3-1/TRBV3-2	.	TRBJ2-1	TGTGCCAGCAGCCCCCCGACTGGAGCCTACAATGAGCAGTTCTTC	CASSPPTGAYNEQFF
TRBD1	16	TRBV30	.	TRBJ1-4	TGTGCCTGGGCCGATTGGATCGGACAGGGGGTTGAAAAACTGTTTTTT	CAWADWIGQGVEKLFF
TRBD1	15	TRBV4-1	.	TRBJ2-7	TGCGCCAGCAGGTCAGCGGACAGGGGAGGCTACGAGCAGTACTTC	CASRSADRGGYEQYF
.	17	TRBV5-1	.	TRBJ2-1	TGCGCCAGCAGCTTGCTTTTTGATGGCCAGACGTTCGGTGAGCAGTTCTTC	CASSLLFDGQTFGEQFF
.	15	TRBV2	.	TRBJ1-1	TGTGCCAGCAGGGGCCCTGGGGGGCCGGACACTGAAGCTTTCTTT	CASRGPGGPDTEAFF
TRBD2	16	TRBV4-3	.	TRBJ2-2	TGCGCCAGCAGCCAAGATCTTGGGGGGGTTGGTGGGGAGCTGTTTTTT	CASSQDLGGVGGELFF
.	11	TRBV9	once	TRBJ2-1	TGTGCCAGCAGCGGAAGCTATGAGCAGTTCTTC	CASSGSYEQFF
.	14	TRBV2	.	TRBJ1-3	TGTGCCAGCAAAGACAGGTTCTCTGGAAACACCATATATTTT	CASKDRFSGNTIYF
.	16	TRBV9	.	TRBJ2-1	TGTGCCAGCAGCGTAGTGGGGACCCCTGGGGACAATGAGCAGTTCTTC	CASSVVGTPGDNEQFF
.	14	TRBV19	.	TRBJ1-1	TGTGCCAGTAGCCTTCCGGTATTGAACACTGAAGCTTTCTTT	CASSLPVLNTEAFF
.	17	TRBV6-6	.	TRBJ1-5	TGTGCCAGCAGTCCTCCCCGAGGTGGCTCCGGGAGGCAGCCCCAGCATTTT	CASSPPRGGSGRQPQHF
.	14	TRBV18	.	TRBJ2-3	TGTGCCAGCTCGCTCTTCCGGGGCACAGATACGCAGTATTTT	CASSLFRGTDTQYF
.	13	TRBV6-5	.	TRBJ1-2	TGTGCCAGCAAAGTCCCACAGAACTATGGCTACACCTTC	CASKVPQNYGYTF
.	15	TRBV19	.	TRBJ1-6	TGTGCCAGTAGTAACCTCCAGGGGTTGAATTCACCCCTCCACTTT	CASSNLQGLNSPLHF
.	13	TRBV3-1/TRBV3-2	once	TRBJ2-7	TGTGCCAGCAGCCCCTCGGTGGGCTACGAGCAGTACTTC	CASSPSVGYEQYF
TRBD1	15	TRBV6-6	.	TRBJ1-2	TGTGCCAGCAGTTTCCAGACAGGGGGAGGAGATGGCTACACCTTC	CASSFQTGGGDGYTF
TRBD2	15	TRBV5-4	.	TRBJ2-2	TGTGCCAGCAGCTTGACTAGCGGGGGAACCGGGGAGCTGTTTTTT	CASSLTSGGTGELFF
TRBD1	13	TRBV7-8	.	TRBJ2-7	TGTGCCAGCAGCCCCTGGGACAGCTACGAGCAGTACTTC	CASSPWDSYEQYF
.	13	TRBV7-9	once	TRBJ2-5	TGTGCCAGCAGCTTAGTCTGGAGAGAGACCCAGTACTTC	CASSLVWRETQYF
.	13	TRBV11-2	.	TRBJ2-5	TGTGCCAGCAGCTTAGTCCCGGGAGAGACCCAGTACTTC	CASSLVPGETQYF
.	13	TRBV27	.	TRBJ1-3	TGTGCCAGCAGTCTTAGGGGTGGAAACACCATATATTTT	CASSLRGGNTIYF
.	15	TRBV11-2	.	TRBJ2-7	TGTGCCAGCAGCTTAGATCGGAAGGGACCCTACGAGCAGTACTTC	CASSLDRKGPYEQYF
TRBD1	12	TRBV29-1	.	TRBJ1-5	TGCAGCGTAGGACAGGGAGGTCAGCCCCAGCATTTT	CSVGQGGQPQHF
.	13	TRBV25-1	.	TRBJ2-3	TGTGCCAGCAGTGAACGGGTGAAATACACGCAGTATTTT	CASSERVKYTQYF
.	12	TRBV6-2/TRBV6-3	.	TRBJ1-2	TGTGCCAGCAGTTACGTGGCCTATGGCTACACCTTC	CASSYVAYGYTF
.	14	TRBV19	.	TRBJ1-1	TGTGCCAGTAGTTCCCATTCAGGTAACACTGAAGCTTTCTTT	CASSSHSGNTEAFF
TRBD1	18	TRBV3-1/TRBV3-2	.	TRBJ2-6	TGTGCCAGCCGTGACGGGGACAGGGCCCTCTCTGGGGCCAACGTCCTGACTTTC	CASRDGDRALSGANVLTF
.	15	TRBV5-1	.	TRBJ1-3	TGCGCCAGCAGTTTTGGGTGGCAGGGCGGAAACACCATATATTTT	CASSFGWQGGNTIYF
.	14	TRBV21-1	.	TRBJ1-1	TGTGCCAGCAGCCCCTGGGATGGGGCTTTTGAAGCTTTCTTT	CASSPWDGAFEAFF
.	13	TRBV6-4	.	TRBJ1-5	TGTGCCAGCAGTGTGGAGGGCAATCAGCCCCAGCATTTT	CASSVEGNQPQHF
.	15	TRBV10-3	.	TRBJ1-5	TGTGCCATCAGCGCCACAGAGGCTAGCAATCAGCCCCAGCATTTT	CAISATEASNQPQHF
.	14	TRBV2	.	TRBJ1-4	TGTGCCAGCGGAAGACAGTCAACTAATGAAAAACTGTTTTTT	CASGRQSTNEKLFF
.	15	TRBV7-2	.	TRBJ1-5	TGTGCCAGCAGCTTCTATGGCAGGGGAGGTCAGCCCCAGCATTTT	CASSFYGRGGQPQHF
.	14	TRBV6-5	.	TRBJ1-4	TGTGCCAGCAGACGGGGAGGGTACGATGAAAAACTGTTTTTT	CASRRGGYDEKLFF
.	16	TRBV13	.	TRBJ2-4	TGTGCCAGCAGCCCCCCGGGACAAAACTCCAAAAACATTCAGTACTTC	CASSPPGQNSKNIQYF
.	11	TRBV6-2/TRBV6-3	.	TRBJ1-2	TGTGCCAGCAGTGACGACAGAAACAGGGCATTC	CASSDDRNRAF
.	13	TRBV19	few	TRBJ2-3	TGTGCCAGTAGTGAGGGACTTTCAGATACGCAGTATTTT	CASSEGLSDTQYF
.	13	TRBV2	few	TRBJ1-5	TGTGCCAGCAGACCTGACTGGGATCAGCCCCAGCATTTT	CASRPDWDQPQHF
.	14	TRBV27	.	TRBJ2-7	TGTGCCAGCAGTTTATATGGCCTCCGGGACGAGCAGTACTTC	CASSLYGLRDEQYF
.	14	TRBV6-1	.	TRBJ2-7	TGTGCCAGCAGTTTTGGGACGGTCTCCTACGAGCAGTACTTC	CASSFGTVSYEQYF
.	13	TRBV3-1/TRBV3-2	.	TRBJ2-3	TGTGCCAGCAGCCAGGACCAACTAGGGGCGCAGTATTTT	CASSQDQLGAQYF
TRBD2	15	TRBV6-5	.	TRBJ2-3	TGTGCCAGCAGTCGCCTAGCGGGGCTCACAGATACGCAGTATTTT	CASSRLAGLTDTQYF
.	13	TRBV25-1	.	TRBJ2-7	TGTGCCAGCAGTGAACTTCAGGGTAGGGAGCAGTACTTC	CASSELQGREQYF
.	15	TRBV18	.	TRBJ1-1	TGTGCCAGCTCACCACAGGTACCCAAGAACACTGAAGCTTTCTTT	CASSPQVPKNTEAFF
.	15	TRBV10-3	.	TRBJ1-6	TGTGCCATCAGTGAGTCGTCAGCTTTTAATTCACCCCTCCACTTT	CAISESSAFNSPLHF
.	13	TRBV7-6	once	TRBJ1-2	TGTGCCAGCAGCTTAGGGGAAAACTATGGCTACACCTTC	CASSLGENYGYTF